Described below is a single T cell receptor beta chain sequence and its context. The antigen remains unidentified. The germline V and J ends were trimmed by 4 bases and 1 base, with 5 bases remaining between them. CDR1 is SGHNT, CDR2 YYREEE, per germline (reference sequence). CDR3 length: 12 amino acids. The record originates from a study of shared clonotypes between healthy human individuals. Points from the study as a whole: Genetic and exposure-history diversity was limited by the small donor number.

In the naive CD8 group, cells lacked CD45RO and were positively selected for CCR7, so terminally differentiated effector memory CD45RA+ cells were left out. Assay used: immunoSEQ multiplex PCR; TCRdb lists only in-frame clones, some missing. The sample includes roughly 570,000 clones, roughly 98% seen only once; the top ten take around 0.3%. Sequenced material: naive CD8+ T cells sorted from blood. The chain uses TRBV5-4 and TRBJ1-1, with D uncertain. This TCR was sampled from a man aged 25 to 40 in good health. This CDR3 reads CASSVRNTEAFF. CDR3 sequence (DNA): TGTGCCAGCAGCGTTCGGAACACTGAAGCTTTCTTT.